One T cell receptor beta chain is described in this entry. What it binds is unknown. Sequencing was performed with immunoSEQ multiplex PCR; in TCRdb, only in-frame clones are kept and a portion is missing. The sample shows roughly 60,000 clones, about 85% of them seen only once. Described time point: week 23, last vaccination. The study gave 300 ug of mutant IDH1 20-mer peptide per vaccine dose, with topical imiquimod. This sample was taken from a study of a mutant IDH1 vaccine in newly diagnosed glioma. Study at large: Vaccination followed radiotherapy alone by 4-6 weeks, or accompanied temozolomide cycles. Radiotherapy, temozolomide, or both had been given previously, and both were given to most.

This TCR was sampled from a man aged 25 to 40 with glioma. The sequencing here drew on PBMCs, taken from a glioma patient whose treatment included an IDH1 peptide vaccine.

The DNA for the CDR3 is TGTGCCTGGAGTCGGACTAGCGGGGGGTTCTCCTACAATGAGCAGTTCTTC. This translates into CAWSRTSGGFSYNEQFF. This chain joins TRBV30 and TRBJ2-1; 14 bases align to TRBD2. The CDR3 covers 17 residues. Unmatched junction bases numbered 3, after V lost 2 bases and J lost 0 bases. The V gene's germline CDR1 is GTSNPN and CDR2 SVGIG (reference sequence). Based on the CDR3 plus reference TRBV30 and TRBJ2-1, the full variable domain is SQTIHQWPATLVQPVGSPLSLECTVEGTSNPNLYWYRQAAGRGLQLLFYSVGIGQISSEVPQNLSASRPQDRQFILSSKKLLLSDSGFYLCAWSRTSGGFSYNEQFFGPGTRLTVL.